Below, 7 T cell receptor beta chains from the same sample are listed, as sequenced in a study of T cells in Graves' hyperthyroidism and ophthalmopathy. Amplification targeted TCR beta CDR3 regions from RNA transcripts. HTBI primers were used for first-round RT-PCR of the TCR CDR3. TCRdb reprocessed the multiplex PCR reads via MiXCR and lists one record per CDR3 protein. Of hundreds of thousands of distinct CDR3 sequences in the sample, 38% were seen once. Sequencing was done on a sample of blood. These receptors came from a man aged 18 to 35 with Graves' hyperthyroidism.

In DNA, the CDR3 is TGTGCCATCAGTGACCAGGGGCAAGTCACTGAAGCTTTCTTT. Translating gives CAISDQGQVTEAFF. The chain recombines TRBV10-3 with TRBJ1-1; D possibly corresponds to TRBD1 (6 bases). V was clipped by 3 bases and J by 4 bases, with 12 bases between them. The germline V gene has CDR1 ENHRY and CDR2 SYGVKD. There are 14 residues in the CDR3.

This clonotype was detected many times. The chain joins TRBV5-4 to TRBJ1-5; tentatively, D is TRBD1 (6 bases). Trimming left V 0 bases short and J 1 base short, with 11 bases between. This CDR3 contains 16 residues. The germline gives CDR1 SGHNT, CDR2 YYREEE (reference sequence). CDR3 DNA: TGTGCCAGCAGCTTGGGGGGGCGTGGGAGCAATCAGCCCCAGCATTTT. Its translation is CASSLGGRGSNQPQHF.

Turning to this clonotype: A single base separates this from a much larger clone, so it may be a read error. The chain combines TRBV7-2 with TRBJ2-5; TRBD2 agrees at 7 bases. Per the germline V gene, CDR1 is SGHTA and CDR2 is FQGNSA. CDR3 size: 12 residues. Here the CDR3 reads CAGSGDVGTQYF. The CDR3 DNA follows: TGTGCCGGCAGCGGGGACGTGGGGACCCAGTACTTC. Filled out from reference TRBV7-2 and TRBJ2-5, the complete variable domain reads GAGVSQSPSNKVTEKGKDVELRCDPISGHTALYWYRQSLGQGLEFLIYFQGNSAPDKSGLPSDRFSAERTGGSVSTLTIQRTQQEDSAVYLCAGSGDVGTQYFGPGTRLLVL.

Concerning this clonotype: A much larger clone differs from this one at a single base, so this may be a read error. The CDR3 bases are TGCAGCGTCGAAGACAGGGGTCTCGGAGAGCAGTACTTC. The encoded protein is CSVEDRGLGEQYF. V and J are TRBV29-1 and TRBJ2-7, with 8 nucleotides matching TRBD1. The CDR3 loop spans 13 amino acids. Germline-derived CDR1 and CDR2 are SQVTM and ANQGSEA.

In this sample, this clonotype turned up many times. The CDR3 nucleotides are TGTGCCACCAGCAAAGGGACAGGGGGCAGGGGAAACACCATATATTTT. Residues: CATSKGTGGRGNTIYF. This sequence joins TRBV15 and TRBJ1-3, with 12 bases fitting TRBD1. Trimming cost V 4 bases and J 4 bases; bases outside gene matches: 5. The V gene's germline CDR1 is LNHNV and CDR2 YYDKDF (reference sequence). The CDR3 covers 16 residues.

This clonotype has a count of ten or more. V usage is TRBV15 and J usage is TRBJ2-7; maybe TRBD1 (5 bases). Trimming took 0 bases from V and 3 from J, leaving 15 bases between them. CDR3 length: 16 residues. Germline V gene lookup returns CDR1 LNHNV and CDR2 YYDKDF (reference sequence). CDR3 loop: CATSRDIEQGVYEQYF. CDR3 sequence (DNA): TGTGCCACCAGCAGAGATATCGAGCAAGGGGTCTACGAGCAGTACTTC. The full variable domain, in which reference TRBV15 and TRBJ2-7 provide the parts outside the CDR3, is DAMVIQNPRYQVTQFGKPVTLSCSQTLNHNVMYWYQQKSSQAPKLLFHYYDKDFNNEADTPDNFQSRRPNTSFCFLDIRSPGLGDTAMYLCATSRDIEQGVYEQYFGPGTRLTVT.

At least ten counts were recorded for this clonotype. V is TRBV7-3 and J is TRBJ2-5; D call uncertain. This CDR3 spans 15 amino acids. Trimming left V 5 bases short and J 0 bases short, with 13 bases between. Germline V gene sequence: CDR1 SGHTA, CDR2 FQGTGA. The CDR3 sequence is CASSPHTGDQETQYF. The CDR3 DNA reads as TGTGCCAGCAGCCCCCACACCGGAGACCAAGAGACCCAGTACTTC.